Sequencing of this TCR beta chain was carried out in a study of blood T cells in healthy people across ages. Study conclusions and caveats: Higher diversity and more naive CD4+ cells were features of long-lived donors, compared to aged donors. TCR beta diversity was tightly associated with the proportion of naive T cells.

With 1 base clipped from V and 8 bases from J, the junction kept 7 bases outside the gene matches. The CDR3 is made up of 14 amino acids. Germline V gives CDR1 SGHTA, CDR2 FQGNSA. In the case of this clonotype: Its antigen is still unknown.

Next came a second PCR, run for about 7 to 11 cycles, which used a sample-barcoded 5' primer along with a J-beta primer mix. Each sample yielded at least 2.5 million CDR3-containing paired-end reads. Using its own MiXCR run on the 5' RACE reads, TCRdb lists one record per CDR3 protein. This table has 270,000 or so distinct CDR3 sequences, roughly a quarter appearing once. Isolation recovered at least 6.5 million PBMCs from every sample. This sequence was found in a woman aged 70-85 years in good health. The specimen was blood. V gene TRBV7-2 combines with J gene TRBJ1-2; 7 bases line up with TRBD1. The CDR3 DNA is TGTGCCAGCAGCTTAGGGGACAGTGGGGGCGGCTACACCTTC. Translating gives CASSLGDSGGGYTF.